The clone carrying this TCR beta chain was recorded many times. This entry comes from a study of CD8 T cells in ankylosing spondylitis. TCRdb redid the calling of the 5' RACE reads with MiXCR, one entry per CDR3 protein. The profile shows over 100,000 distinct CDR3 sequences, around 7% of them singletons. The CDR3 runs to 16 residues. Germline CDR1 reads SQVTM; CDR2 reads ANQGSEA. V was pared by 0 bases and J by 3 bases, with 16 bases between. This clonotype was obtained from a male donor with ankylosing spondylitis or in good health (not recorded which). Sequencing used blood, either unsorted or a sorted T cell fraction (not recorded which). The rearrangement links TRBV29-1 to TRBJ2-3; tentative D call: TRBD2 (5 bases). CDR3 nucleotides: TGCAGCGTTGAAGATCTCGGGGTAAGGAGGACAGATACGCAGTATTTT. This codes for CSVEDLGVRRTDTQYF.